This T cell receptor beta chain derives from a study of shared clonotypes between healthy human individuals. In germline, CDR1 is MNHEY, CDR2 SVGAGI. Trimming took off 5 bases at V and 3 bases at J, with 4 bases between the two ends. This CDR3 is 11 amino acids long. Clones were sequenced by immunoSEQ multiplex PCR, and TCRdb holds only the in-frame ones, with some missing. The sample carries around 1.1 million clones, around 78% recorded once. Details on this clone: Other nucleotide sequences from this sample produce the same CDR3.

The chain recombines TRBV6-5 with TRBJ1-1; D is ambiguous. This TCR was recovered from a man younger than 35 in good health. Some clones in this sample may be carry-over from other donors' samples. The sample consisted of memory CD4+ T cells from PBMCs. Subset reported: CD45RA-negative fraction. The CDR3 nucleotides are TGTGCCAGCAGTCGTTACACTGAAGCTTTCTTT. Translating gives CASSRYTEAFF.